These 30 T cell receptor beta chains were sequenced from one sample in a study of human T cells and chemical hapten exposure. TCRdb passed the RACE reads through MiXCR, listing each CDR3 protein once. Of under 100,000 distinct CDR3 sequences in the sample, more than 9% are singletons; the top ten hold roughly 5%. Time point: patch test 2, 6 weeks after DPC sensitization. Documented treatment: therapeutic diphenylcyclopropenone sensitization with weekly scalp DPC. The sample was whole blood, taken in connection with sensitization to the hapten diphenylcyclopropenone (DPC). Receptors were obtained from a woman aged 50 to 60 with alopecia areata. Some clones in this sample may be carry-over from other donors' samples.

The table lists this clonotype with a few counts. The chain carries TRBV10-3 and TRBJ2-7, with D unresolved. Per germline, CDR1 ENHRY and CDR2 SYGVKD. V was shortened by 4 bases and J by 6 bases, with 10 bases between the two germline ends. The CDR3 runs 12 residues. For the CDR3, the DNA is TGTGCCATCAGTGGGCCCCGCGGCGAGCAGTACTTC. Encoded protein: CAISGPRGEQYF.

In the case of this clonotype: Given a much more abundant clone one base away, this may be a read error. The chain uses TRBV6-2 or TRBV6-3 and TRBJ2-3; no clear D. CDR3 length: 14 residues. Looked up from germline, CDR1 is MNHEY and CDR2 is SVGEGT. The CDR3 protein is CASGVEMMAETQYF. CDR3 coding DNA: TGTGCCAGCGGAGTAGAAATGATGGCAGAGACGCAGTATTTT.

This clonotype was detected only a few times. The rearrangement joins TRBV11-2 to TRBJ1-1; perhaps TRBD1 as D (6 bases). CDR1 is SGHAT, CDR2 FQNNGV, per germline. V was cut by 1 base and J by 3 bases, with 9 bases left in between. CDR3 length: 14 amino acids. The CDR3 nucleotides are TGTGCCAGCAGCTTAGCAGGGGAATACACTGAAGCTTTCTTT. This codes for CASSLAGEYTEAFF. Combining the CDR3 with reference TRBV11-2 and TRBJ1-1 gives the whole variable domain EAGVAQSPRYKIIEKRQSVAFWCNPISGHATLYWYQQILGQGPKLLIQFQNNGVVDDSQLPKDRFSAERLKGVDSTLKIQPAKLEDSAVYLCASSLAGEYTEAFFGQGTRLTVV.

This clonotype was detected ten times or more. The gene calls are TRBV4-2 and TRBJ2-7, with 8 bases fitting TRBD2. The trim removed 3 bases at V and 6 bases at J, leaving 13 bases unmatched. This CDR3 has 16 residues. Germline assignment: CDR1 LGHNA and CDR2 YNFKEQ. The CDR3 sequence: CASSQYGRAALSEQYF. CDR3 sequence (DNA): TGTGCCAGCAGCCAGTACGGGAGGGCCGCACTTAGCGAGCAGTACTTC.

The rearrangement links TRBV20-1 to TRBJ1-4; 7 bases line up with TRBD1. The CDR3 extends over 17 amino acids. V dropped 3 bases and J dropped 4; count of bases not matched to a gene: 14. Germline assignment: CDR1 DFQATT and CDR2 SNEGSKA (reference sequence). CDR3 bases: TGCAGTGCTAGGCGCGCCCGACAGGGTCGGAGTAATGAAAAACTGTTTTTT. This sequence encodes CSARRARQGRSNEKLFF.

The chain uses TRBV5-8 and TRBJ2-3, with TRBD2 identical over 14 bases. CDR1 is SGHTS and CDR2 is YDEGEE in the germline V gene. This CDR3 spans 17 amino acids. Unmatched junction bases numbered 4, after V lost 4 bases and J lost 0 bases. The CDR3 loop reads CASSRGTSGGSTDTQYF. For the CDR3, the DNA is TGTGCCAGCAGCCGCGGGACTAGCGGGGGTAGCACAGATACGCAGTATTTT.

This clonotype was counted only a few times. This chain joins TRBV29-1 and TRBJ1-2, with 7 positions matching TRBD1. Trimming cost V 4 bases and J 4 bases; bases outside gene matches: 3. The CDR3 has 12 residues. In germline, CDR1 is SQVTM, CDR2 ANQGSEA. CDR3 protein: CSVAGTVYGYTF. The CDR3 DNA is TGCAGCGTTGCTGGGACAGTCTATGGCTACACCTTC.

This clonotype was found many times. V gene TRBV30 combines with J gene TRBJ1-3; TRBD1 matches at 9 bases. The CDR3 is 13 residues long. V lost 8 bases to trimming and J lost 0 bases; unmatched junction nucleotides: 2. Germline CDR1 GTSNPN, CDR2 SVGIG (reference sequence). DNA for the CDR3: TGTGCCGGACAGGGGAGCTCTGGAAACACCATATATTTT. Amino acids: CAGQGSSGNTIYF.

This chain uses TRBV20-1 with TRBJ2-3; tentative D call: TRBD1 (6 bases). V gave up 2 bases and J gave up 3 bases, with 18 bases separating them. The CDR3 has 16 residues. Germline V gives CDR1 DFQATT, CDR2 SNEGSKA (reference sequence). The CDR3 loop reads CSARLFGQGKTDTQYF. The CDR3 nucleotides read TGCAGTGCTAGATTGTTCGGGCAGGGGAAAACAGATACGCAGTATTTT.

This clonotype occurred many times. The chain uses TRBV6-2 or TRBV6-3 and TRBJ2-1, with a weak D call TRBD1 (5 bases). CDR1 is MNHEY, CDR2 SVGEGT, per germline. The CDR3 has 12 residues. V lost 1 base, J lost 9 bases, and 7 bases lay in between. The CDR3 sequence: CASSYLGPEQFF. DNA for the CDR3: TGTGCCAGCAGTTACTTGGGGCCTGAGCAGTTCTTC.

This clonotype was seen repeatedly, ten times or more. The V and J genes are TRBV4-3 and TRBJ1-3, with TRBD1 identical over 9 bases. CDR3 length equals 16 residues. Germline assignment: CDR1 LGHNA and CDR2 YSLEER. J lost 2 bases, V lost 4 bases, and 6 bases had no gene match. The CDR3 region has the DNA TGCGCCAGCAGCCGCGGCGGACAGGGGCCTGGAAACACCATATATTTT. This gives the protein CASSRGGQGPGNTIYF.

This clonotype appeared many times. The chain links TRBV7-8 to TRBJ1-6; tentatively, D is TRBD1 (6 bases). V was pared by 5 bases and J by 4 bases, with 12 bases between. The V gene's germline CDR1 is SGHVS and CDR2 FQNEAQ. The CDR3 is made up of 15 amino acids. The CDR3 here is CASSPGQTYNSPLHF. The CDR3 DNA reads TGTGCCAGCAGCCCCGGACAGACTTATAATTCACCCCTCCACTTT.

This sequence joins TRBV6-6 and TRBJ1-6; no clear D. The CDR3 extends over 13 amino acids. V lost 5 bases and J lost 12, with 14 bases in between. The germline CDR1 and CDR2 sequences are MNHNY and SVGAGI (reference sequence). DNA of the CDR3: TGTGCCAGCAGTAAAGAGACCCCCGGACCCCTCCACTTT. Protein product: CASSKETPGPLHF.

The chain joins TRBV3-1 to TRBJ1-4, with D possibly matching TRBD1 (5 bases). The CDR3 covers 14 residues. Trimming shortened V by 2 bases and J by 7 bases, and 11 bases separated the two germline ends. Germline-derived CDR1 and CDR2 are LGHDT and YNNKEL (reference sequence). CDR3 region: CASSQRGRGEKLFF. CDR3 nucleotide sequence: TGTGCCAGCAGCCAAAGGGGCCGAGGTGAAAAACTGTTTTTT.

The chain recombines TRBV29-1 with TRBJ2-3; 7 bases agree with TRBD1. J was trimmed by 4 bases and V by 5 bases; bases with no gene match: 6. Germline V gene sequence: CDR1 SQVTM, CDR2 ANQGSEA. The CDR3 is 13 amino acids. The CDR3 bases are TGCAGCGTTAATGACAGGGTTGCAGATACGCAGTATTTT. It specifies CSVNDRVADTQYF.

This clonotype was counted a few times. The J gene is TRBJ2-3, the V gene TRBV28, with D perhaps being TRBD1 or TRBD2 (5 bases each). This CDR3 spans 13 amino acids. The V end lost 4 bases, the J end lost 4 bases, and 9 bases lay between the germline ends. The germline gives CDR1 MDHEN, CDR2 SYDVKM. In DNA form, the CDR3 reads TGTGCCAGCAGTTGGGGGAGAGCAGATACGCAGTATTTT. It translates to CASSWGRADTQYF.

Ten or more counts support this clonotype. This chain joins TRBV18 and TRBJ1-2; D gene unclear. The V end lost 2 bases, the J end lost 8 bases, and 12 bases lay between the germline ends. CDR1 and CDR2 from the germline V gene are KGHSH and LQKENI. The CDR3 sequence is 13 residues long. CDR3 coding DNA: TGTGCCAGCTCACCAAATTCTTCGCCCGGCTACACCTTC. Protein product: CASSPNSSPGYTF.

This clonotype has only a few counts. This chain connects TRBV5-6 to TRBJ2-5; D may be TRBD2 (5 bases). Per the germline V gene, CDR1 is SGHDT and CDR2 is YYEEEE. This CDR3 is 13 amino acids long. The V end was cut by 3 bases, the J end by 4 bases, with 10 bases between. CDR3 DNA: TGTGCCAGCAGCTGGGCCGCGGGAGAGACCCAGTACTTC. Protein sequence: CASSWAAGETQYF.

The chain uses TRBV20-1 and TRBJ2-7, with D tentatively TRBD2 (5 bases). The length of the CDR3 is 13 residues. Germline values: CDR1 DFQATT, CDR2 SNEGSKA (reference sequence). V was trimmed by 5 bases and J by 5 bases, leaving 16 bases between them. CDR3 nucleotides: TGCAGTGCTCGATACACCGAGGGCGACGAGCAGTACTTC. Encoded protein: CSARYTEGDEQYF.

V is TRBV5-8 and J is TRBJ2-1; the D is unclear. From germline, CDR1 is SGHTS and CDR2 YDEGEE. The CDR3 length is 15 residues. V was clipped by 2 bases and J by 0 bases, with 9 bases between them. The CDR3 here is CASSLRLRSYNEQFF. The CDR3 region has the DNA TGTGCCAGCAGCTTACGACTCCGCTCCTACAATGAGCAGTTCTTC.

On this clonotype: A much larger clone differs by one base, so this may be a read error. V and J are TRBV7-6 and TRBJ1-1; D unclear. Deletions cut 3 bases from V and 1 base from J, with 3 bases between. CDR1 is SGHVS, CDR2 FNYEAQ, per germline. The CDR3 consists of 12 residues. This CDR3 reads CASSFTNTEAFF. CDR3 sequence (DNA): TGTGCCAGCAGCTTCACGAACACTGAAGCTTTCTTT.

Comment on this clonotype: A much larger clone is a single base away; this may be a read error. This chain uses TRBV3-1 with TRBJ2-3; TRBD2 aligns across 13 bases. There are 15 residues in the CDR3. Germline assignment: CDR1 LGHDT and CDR2 YNNKEL (reference sequence). CDR3 loop: CVSSRGTSGKDTQYF. In DNA form, the CDR3 reads TGTGTCAGCAGCCGGGGGACTAGCGGGAAAGATACGCAGTATTTT.

This clonotype has a handful of counts. The V gene is TRBV29-1, the J gene TRBJ2-1, with 9 bases lining up with TRBD1. CDR1 is SQVTM, CDR2 ANQGSEA, per germline. Germline trimming cut 6 bases from V and 5 bases from J; bases unmatched to any gene: 11. The CDR3 is 15 amino acids. CDR3 protein: CSVAPGTGLNNEQFF. DNA of the CDR3: TGCAGCGTGGCCCCCGGGACAGGGTTGAACAATGAGCAGTTCTTC.

This chain joins TRBV29-1 and TRBJ2-1; 7 bases are a match to TRBD1. V shed 4 bases, J shed 2 bases, and the junction held 5 bases outside the gene matches. Germline CDR1 and CDR2: SQVTM and ANQGSEA. This CDR3 spans 14 amino acids. The CDR3 DNA sequence: TGCAGCGTTGGAAGGCAGGGGGCCTACAATGAGCAGTTCTTC. Residues: CSVGRQGAYNEQFF.

With regard to this clonotype: A much larger clone sits a single nucleotide away, making a read error possible. This sequence joins TRBV6-4 and TRBJ2-3; no clear D. The CDR3 has 13 residues. Germline CDR1 reads MRHNA; CDR2 reads SNTAGT. V was shortened by 10 bases and J by 3 bases, with 14 bases between the two germline ends. The CDR3 DNA reads TGTGCCACCCGGAACTACGGGACAGATACGCAGTATTTT. Its protein is CATRNYGTDTQYF.

This clonotype occurred a few times. The chain combines TRBV10-3 with TRBJ1-5; a possible D gene is TRBD1 (5 bases). The CDR3 consists of 14 residues. CDR1 ENHRY and CDR2 SYGVKD come from the germline V gene. V lost 2 bases to trimming and J lost 4 bases, with 9 bases between them. As DNA, the CDR3 is TGTGCCATCAGTGAGAGGGGAGGGAATCAGCCCCAGCATTTT. This translates into CAISERGGNQPQHF.

This clonotype was found many times. The chain employs TRBV6-1 and TRBJ2-2; the match to TRBD2 covers 10 bases. Germline CDR1 reads MNHNS; CDR2 reads SASEGT. The V and J ends lost 9 bases and 6 bases, in that order; junction bases with no gene match: 13. This CDR3 comprises 16 residues. CDR3: CASRRGLAGDPGELFF. As DNA, the CDR3 is TGTGCCAGTCGGAGAGGGCTAGCGGGAGATCCCGGGGAGCTGTTTTTT.

This clonotype was seen a handful of times. The chain uses TRBV9 and TRBJ2-1; D uncertain. This CDR3 has 14 residues. Trimming left V 3 bases short and J 4 bases short, with 11 bases between. Germline V lookup: CDR1 SGDLS, CDR2 YYNGEE. CDR3 bases: TGTGCCAGCAGCGCCCAGACACCTTACAATGAGCAGTTCTTC. Protein product: CASSAQTPYNEQFF. Combining the CDR3 with reference TRBV9 and TRBJ2-1 gives the whole variable domain DSGVTQTPKHLITATGQRVTLRCSPRSGDLSVYWYQQSLDQGLQFLIQYYNGEERAKGNILERFSAQQFPDLHSELNLSSLELGDSALYFCASSAQTPYNEQFFGPGTRLTVL.

This clonotype has ten or more counts. The chain joins TRBV29-1 to TRBJ2-5; D remains ambiguous. The germline V and J ends were trimmed by 1 base and 2 bases, with 8 bases remaining between them. The CDR3 has 13 amino acids. Per the germline V gene, CDR1 is SQVTM and CDR2 is ANQGSEA. For the CDR3, the DNA is TGCAGCGTTGAAGGGTCAGCACAAGAGACCCAGTACTTC. This encodes CSVEGSAQETQYF.

The chain joins TRBV3-1 to TRBJ1-1; 8 bases align to TRBD1. V lost 5 bases to trimming and J lost 4 bases; unmatched junction nucleotides: 6. The CDR3 totals 14 residues. Germline CDR1 and CDR2: LGHDT and YNNKEL (reference sequence). The CDR3 reads CASSFRGQGTEAFF. Written as DNA, the CDR3 is TGTGCCAGCAGCTTCAGGGGGCAAGGCACTGAAGCTTTCTTT.